Shown below are 29 T cell receptor beta chains from a single sample sequenced in a study of blood T cell repertoires in COVID-19. Produced via immunoSEQ multiplex PCR; TCRdb's table is partial and in-frame only. The profile shows about 200,000 clones, around 92% of them singletons. The specimen was PBMCs or T cells enriched from blood (not recorded which). The source of these receptors is a woman younger than 35 who had recovered from COVID-19.

The rearrangement uses TRBV7-9 and TRBJ1-1, with D hard to call. Trimming took 3 bases from V and 1 from J, leaving 9 bases between them. Germline V CDR1 and CDR2: SEHNR, FQNEAQ (reference sequence). CDR3 length equals 14 residues. The CDR3 DNA follows: TGTGCCAGCAGCTTGCGACAATCGAACACTGAAGCTTTCTTT. This gives the protein CASSLRQSNTEAFF.

The CDR3 spells CASSQELSYNEQFF. The CDR3 nucleotides read TGCGCCAGCAGCCAAGAACTATCCTACAATGAGCAGTTCTTC. The J gene is TRBJ2-1, the V gene TRBV4-1; D gene ambiguous. The CDR3 covers 14 residues. Germline-derived CDR1 and CDR2 are MGHRA and YSYEKL. V was cut by 0 bases and J by 1 base, with 4 bases left in between.

J is TRBJ2-1 and V is TRBV9; 9 bases align to TRBD2. CDR1 and CDR2 from the germline V gene are SGDLS and YYNGEE. J gave up 3 bases and V 3 bases, and 4 bases lay outside the gene matches. The CDR3 totals 15 residues. CDR3 in DNA: TGTGCCAGCAGCGGAAGCGGGGGGAACTACAATGAGCAGTTCTTC. Protein: CASSGSGGNYNEQFF.

The chain recombines TRBV29-1 with TRBJ2-2; 9 bases line up with TRBD2. There are 14 residues in the CDR3. Losses at the gene ends were 5 bases for V and 3 bases for J; bases not matched to a gene: 4. Germline CDR1 is SQVTM and CDR2 is ANQGSEA. In DNA form, the CDR3 reads TGCAGCGTTCCTAGCGGGGACTACACCGGGGAGCTGTTTTTT. It yields the protein CSVPSGDYTGELFF.

CDR3 sequence: CASSSGQGAPSPLHF. DNA for the CDR3: TGTGCCAGCAGCTCGGGACAGGGGGCTCCCTCACCCCTCCACTTT. The chain employs TRBV7-2 and TRBJ1-6, with 12 positions matching TRBD1. The CDR3 length is 15 residues. J lost 10 bases, V lost 4 bases, and 5 bases had no gene match. The V gene's germline CDR1 is SGHTA and CDR2 FQGNSA.

The chain combines TRBV19 with TRBJ1-1, with 7 bases fitting TRBD1. V was clipped by 5 bases and J by 5 bases; unmatched bases: 11. The CDR3 consists of 15 residues. CDR1 and CDR2 from the germline V gene are LNHDA and SQIVND (reference sequence). CDR3 coding DNA: TGTGCCAGTAGTCCGTACAGGGGTGGGTTAACTGAAGCTTTCTTT. Translated: CASSPYRGGLTEAFF. The variable domain in full, completed from reference TRBV19 and TRBJ1-1, reads DGGITQSPKYLFRKEGQNVTLSCEQNLNHDAMYWYRQDPGQGLRLIYYSQIVNDFQKGDIAEGYSVSREKKESFPLTVTSAQKNPTAFYLCASSPYRGGLTEAFFGQGTRLTVV.

The CDR3 loop is CASSLVASGGDEQFF. CDR3 bases: TGTGCCAGCAGCTTGGTCGCGTCGGGGGGCGATGAGCAGTTCTTC. This rearrangement joins TRBV5-6 to TRBJ2-1; tentative D call: TRBD2 (7 bases). The germline CDR1 and CDR2 sequences are SGHDT and YYEEEE. There are 15 residues in the CDR3. V gave up 0 bases and J gave up 8 bases, with 15 bases separating them. The full variable domain, rest sourced from reference TRBV5-6 and TRBJ2-1, is DAGVTQSPTHLIKTRGQQVTLRCSPKSGHDTVSWYQQALGQGPQFIFQYYEEEERQRGNFPDRFSGHQFPNYSSELNVNALLLGDSALYLCASSLVASGGDEQFFGPGTRLTVL.

The genes are TRBV5-6 and TRBJ1-2, with D perhaps matching TRBD1 (5 bases). Germline CDR1 is SGHDT and CDR2 is YYEEEE. V lost 7 bases and J 3 bases, leaving 13 bases between the germline ends. This CDR3 is built from 13 residues. CDR3 residues: CASSGAGYYGYTF. The CDR3 DNA follows: TGTGCCAGCTCCGGTGCAGGGTACTATGGCTACACCTTC.

The chain employs TRBV20-1 and TRBJ1-1, with 9 bases that match TRBD1. Germline CDR1 and CDR2: DFQATT and SNEGSKA (reference sequence). This CDR3 has 11 amino acids. Losses at the gene ends were 3 bases for V and 8 bases for J; bases not matched to a gene: 1. CDR3 DNA sequence: TGCAGTGCTAGGGGACAGGGAGAAGCTTTCTTT. Translating it yields CSARGQGEAFF.

This chain connects TRBV19 to TRBJ1-1; D is undetermined. Germline V gene sequence: CDR1 LNHDA, CDR2 SQIVND (reference sequence). Trimming cost V 7 bases and J 1 base, with 4 bases left between them. This CDR3 contains 11 residues. Here the CDR3 reads CASTWNTEAFF. DNA of the CDR3: TGTGCCAGTACCTGGAACACTGAAGCTTTCTTT.

This clone has a handful of counts. The CDR3 DNA reads as TGTGCCAGCCTAGAGGTGCTCACTGAAGCTTTCTTT. It is translated as CASLEVLTEAFF. The rearrangement uses TRBV21-1 and TRBJ1-1. TRBV21-1 is deemed a pseudogene. CDR3 size: 12 residues.

The genes are TRBV28 and TRBJ1-3, with TRBD1 as a possible D gene (5 bases). CDR1 is MDHEN and CDR2 is SYDVKM in the germline V gene. The CDR3 extends over 17 amino acids. V was clipped by 1 base and J by 1 base, with 14 bases between them. The CDR3 nucleotides read TGTGCCAGCAGTTTATTTCAGGGAGGAGCATCTGGAAACACCATATATTTT. Translated, it gives CASSLFQGGASGNTIYF.

The V call is TRBV6-5, the J call TRBJ1-2; 9 bases align to TRBD1. Germline-derived CDR1 and CDR2 are MNHEY and SVGAGI. Trimming took 6 bases from V and 6 from J; bases not matched to a gene: 11. The length of the CDR3 is 15 residues. CDR3 nucleotides: TGTGCCAGCAGGGAGGGACAGGGTTTCTCGGATGGCTACACCTTC. It yields the protein CASREGQGFSDGYTF.

The gene calls are TRBV7-9 and TRBJ1-4; D is perhaps TRBD1 (6 bases). CDR1 SEHNR and CDR2 FQNEAQ come from the germline V gene (reference sequence). V was shortened by 4 bases and J by 8 bases, with 14 bases between the two germline ends. This CDR3 region has 14 residues. The CDR3 reads CASSSHRAREKLFF. The CDR3 coding sequence is TGTGCCAGCAGCTCACACAGGGCCAGGGAAAAACTGTTTTTT.

The chain combines TRBV9 with TRBJ1-2, with TRBD1 matching over 8 bases. Trimming took 0 bases from V and 4 from J; bases not matched to a gene: 14. The CDR3 covers 18 residues. CDR1 and CDR2 (germline): SGDLS, YYNGEE. In DNA, the CDR3 is TGTGCCAGCAGCGTAGTCGGTGGAGGGACAGGAACCCTCTATGGCTACACCTTC. Translated, it gives CASSVVGGGTGTLYGYTF. The full variable domain, completed using reference TRBV9 and TRBJ1-2, is DSGVTQTPKHLITATGQRVTLRCSPRSGDLSVYWYQQSLDQGLQFLIQYYNGEERAKGNILERFSAQQFPDLHSELNLSSLELGDSALYFCASSVVGGGTGTLYGYTFGSGTRLTVV.

V usage is TRBV6-6 and J usage is TRBJ1-1; D is unresolved. The germline V gene encodes CDR1 MNHNY and CDR2 SVGAGI (reference sequence). The CDR3 runs to 14 residues. V gave up 7 bases and J gave up 1 base, with 13 bases separating them. The CDR3 nucleotides read TGTGCCAGCACCCACGAACAAAGGAACACTGAAGCTTTCTTT. Its translation: CASTHEQRNTEAFF.

This rearrangement joins TRBV5-1 to TRBJ1-1; D gene unclear. The CDR3 spans 15 residues. CDR1 and CDR2 from the germline V gene are SGHRS and YFSETQ. Trimming removed 0 bases from V and 5 bases from J, with 14 bases in between. CDR3 nucleotides: TGCGCCAGCAGCTTGGATCCGGGTTCGGGGACTGAAGCTTTCTTT. It yields the protein CASSLDPGSGTEAFF. Full variable domain (missing parts from reference TRBV5-1 and TRBJ1-1): KAGVTQTPRYLIKTRGQQVTLSCSPISGHRSVSWYQQTPGQGLQFLFEYFSETQRNKGNFPGRFSGRQFSNSRSEMNVSTLELGDSALYLCASSLDPGSGTEAFFGQGTRLTVV.

The rearrangement links TRBV6-5 to TRBJ1-5; D ambiguous. The CDR3 extends over 13 amino acids. Germline assignment: CDR1 MNHEY and CDR2 SVGAGI. V gave up 9 bases and J gave up 7 bases, with 16 bases separating them. The CDR3: CASQAQVWQPQHF. The DNA of the CDR3 is TGTGCCAGTCAGGCCCAGGTTTGGCAGCCCCAGCATTTT.

The V and J genes are TRBV5-4 and TRBJ2-5; D remains unclear. The CDR3 covers 12 residues. V was shortened by 0 bases and J by 5 bases, with 5 bases between the two germline ends. Germline CDR1 and CDR2: SGHNT and YYREEE (reference sequence). CDR3 region: CASSLAQETQYF. CDR3 coding DNA: TGTGCCAGCAGCTTGGCTCAGGAGACCCAGTACTTC. The entire variable domain, with the rest obtained from reference TRBV5-4 and TRBJ2-5, is as follows: ETGVTQSPTHLIKTRGQQVTLRCSSQSGHNTVSWYQQALGQGPQFIFQYYREEENGRGNFPPRFSGLQFPNYSSELNVNALELDDSALYLCASSLAQETQYFGPGTRLLVL.

The rearrangement uses TRBV6-5 and TRBJ1-5; possible D gene TRBD1, 6 bases. Germline values: CDR1 MNHEY, CDR2 SVGAGI. V was cut by 6 bases and J by 6 bases, with 18 bases left in between. The CDR3 runs to 15 residues. This CDR3 is CASRHGPQGGQPQHF. The CDR3 coding sequence is TGTGCCAGCAGGCACGGGCCTCAAGGGGGTCAGCCCCAGCATTTT.

This chain uses TRBV11-3 with TRBJ1-2; tentative D call: TRBD1 (5 bases). The germline V gene has CDR1 SGHNT and CDR2 YENEEA. V was cut by 4 bases and J by 5 bases, with 17 bases left in between. The CDR3 spans 15 residues. The CDR3 nucleotides are TGTGCCAGCAGCTCGGGGCTCACGGACTATTATGGCTACACCTTC. Protein product: CASSSGLTDYYGYTF.

V usage is TRBV11-2 and J usage is TRBJ2-1; TRBD1 is a possible D gene (6 bases). The length of the CDR3 is 15 residues. Trimming took 2 bases from V and 6 from J, leaving 14 bases between them. From germline, CDR1 is SGHAT and CDR2 FQNNGV. CDR3 bases: TGTGCCAGCAGCTTACTACAGGGCAAGCCCAATGAGCAGTTCTTC. Amino acid sequence: CASSLLQGKPNEQFF. The variable domain in full, completed from reference TRBV11-2 and TRBJ2-1, reads EAGVAQSPRYKIIEKRQSVAFWCNPISGHATLYWYQQILGQGPKLLIQFQNNGVVDDSQLPKDRFSAERLKGVDSTLKIQPAKLEDSAVYLCASSLLQGKPNEQFFGPGTRLTVL.

This clone came up once. The chain couples TRBV7-9 to TRBJ2-5, with 7 bases fitting TRBD1. This CDR3 is 15 amino acids long. The germline CDR1 and CDR2 sequences are SEHNR and FQNEAQ (reference sequence). The J segment lost 4 bases and the V segment lost 0 bases, leaving 5 bases of the junction unmatched. The CDR3 DNA follows: TGTGCCAGCAGCTTAGCTAGGACAGGCCGAGAGACCCAGTACTTC. It specifies CASSLARTGRETQYF.

This chain connects TRBV29-1 to TRBJ1-5, with a tentative D call TRBD1 (6 bases). Germline CDR1 is SQVTM and CDR2 is ANQGSEA. CDR3 length equals 13 residues. V lost 3 bases and J 7 bases, leaving 13 bases between the germline ends. The CDR3 region has the DNA TGCAGCGTTGAGGACAGACCGGGACAGCCCCAGCATTTT. Encoded protein: CSVEDRPGQPQHF.

The rearrangement joins TRBV2 to TRBJ1-1; TRBD1 matches 10 bases. Germline assignment: CDR1 SNHLY and CDR2 FYNNEI. V lost 4 bases to trimming and J lost 4 bases; unmatched junction nucleotides: 9. CDR3 length equals 16 residues. CDR3 region: CASSGLVGQGVTEAFF. In DNA form, the CDR3 reads TGTGCCAGCAGTGGATTGGTAGGACAGGGGGTCACTGAAGCTTTCTTT.

The CDR3 is CASSLALAGNTGELFF. The CDR3 coding sequence is TGCGCCAGCAGCTTGGCGCTAGCGGGGAACACCGGGGAGCTGTTTTTT. The chain is built from TRBV5-1 and TRBJ2-2, with 8 bases lining up with TRBD2. The CDR3 is 16 residues long. J lost 1 base, V lost 0 bases, and 2 bases had no gene match. The germline gives CDR1 SGHRS, CDR2 YFSETQ.

The chain recombines TRBV7-9 with TRBJ1-4; 9 nucleotides match TRBD1. Germline CDR1 and CDR2: SEHNR and FQNEAQ (reference sequence). This CDR3 is built from 17 residues. V lost 5 bases and J lost 8; bases outside the gene matches: 15. This CDR3 reads CASSTIPGQGWEEKLFF. CDR3 sequence (DNA): TGTGCCAGCAGCACAATCCCGGGACAGGGATGGGAGGAAAAACTGTTTTTT.

This chain uses TRBV3-1 (or the pseudogene TRBV3-2) with TRBJ1-1; TRBD1 aligns across 10 bases. Germline assignment: CDR1 LGHDT and CDR2 YNNKEL (reference sequence). The CDR3 length is 14 residues. V lost 1 base to trimming and J lost 4 bases; unmatched junction nucleotides: 0. In DNA, the CDR3 is TGTGCCAGCAGCCAAGGGGACAGGGGCACTGAAGCTTTCTTT. Protein sequence: CASSQGDRGTEAFF.

The chain carries TRBV19 and TRBJ2-7, with D hard to call. The CDR3 has 14 residues. Trimming pared 3 bases from V and 4 bases from J, leaving 13 bases between. The germline CDR1 and CDR2 sequences are LNHDA and SQIVND (reference sequence). In DNA form, the CDR3 reads TGTGCCAGTAGTATGAGTTCTGTCGGGTACGAGCAGTACTTC. Its translation: CASSMSSVGYEQYF.